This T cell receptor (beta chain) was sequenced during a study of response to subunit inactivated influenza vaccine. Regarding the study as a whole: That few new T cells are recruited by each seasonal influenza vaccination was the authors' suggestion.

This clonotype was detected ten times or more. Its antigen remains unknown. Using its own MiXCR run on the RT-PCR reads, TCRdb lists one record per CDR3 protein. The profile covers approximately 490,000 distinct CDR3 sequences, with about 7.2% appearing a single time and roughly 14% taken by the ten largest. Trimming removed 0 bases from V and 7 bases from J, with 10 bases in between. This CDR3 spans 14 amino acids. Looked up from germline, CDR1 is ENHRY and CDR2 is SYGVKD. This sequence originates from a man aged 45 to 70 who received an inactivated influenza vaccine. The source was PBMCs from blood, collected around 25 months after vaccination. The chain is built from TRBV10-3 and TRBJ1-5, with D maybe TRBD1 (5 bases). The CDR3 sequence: CAISESTGGQPQHF. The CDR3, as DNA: TGTGCCATCAGTGAGTCGACGGGGGGGCAGCCCCAGCATTTT.